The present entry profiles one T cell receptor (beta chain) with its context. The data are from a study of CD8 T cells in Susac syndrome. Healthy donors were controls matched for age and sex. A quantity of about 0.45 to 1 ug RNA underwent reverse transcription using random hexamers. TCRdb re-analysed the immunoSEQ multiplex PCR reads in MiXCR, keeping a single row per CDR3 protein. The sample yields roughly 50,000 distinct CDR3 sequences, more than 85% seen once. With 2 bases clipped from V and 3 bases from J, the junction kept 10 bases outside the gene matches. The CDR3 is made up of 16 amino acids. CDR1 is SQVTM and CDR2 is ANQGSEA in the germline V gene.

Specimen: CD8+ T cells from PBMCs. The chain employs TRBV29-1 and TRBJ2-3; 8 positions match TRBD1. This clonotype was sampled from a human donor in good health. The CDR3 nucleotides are TGCAGCGTTGAAACCCCCACAGGGGGAAGTACAGATACGCAGTATTTT. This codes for CSVETPTGGSTDTQYF.